One and the same sample provided the 29 T cell receptor beta chains below, sequenced in a study of T cells in Graves' hyperthyroidism and ophthalmopathy. RNA transcripts provided the source from which TCR beta CDR3 regions were amplified. An initial round of RT-PCR targeting the TCR CDR3 relied on the HTBI primer set. TCRdb called the multiplex PCR reads again in MiXCR, with one record for every CDR3 protein. In the table there are 500,000 to 800,000 distinct CDR3 sequences, roughly 15% of which are singletons. Material: blood. The receptors were sampled from a woman between 45 and 60 years old with Graves' ophthalmopathy.

This clonotype was seen repeatedly, ten times or more. V usage is TRBV12-3 or TRBV12-4 and J usage is TRBJ2-2, with 7 bases that match TRBD2. V lost 3 bases and J lost 6; bases outside the gene matches: 7. CDR3 length: 15 amino acids. The CDR3: CASSLRTSSAGELFF. DNA of the CDR3: TGTGCCAGCAGTTTGCGGACTAGTAGTGCCGGGGAGCTGTTTTTT.

Of note for this clonotype: The germline gene is not matched at one end of the junction; a read error may be the cause. V is TRBV14 and J is TRBJ1-6; no firm D call. CDR1 and CDR2 (germline): SGHDN, FVKESK. This CDR3 region has 17 residues. As DNA, the CDR3 is TGTGCCAACAGCCAAGATCCACACACGGTTGGACGTTCACCCCTCCACTTT. This translates into CANSQDPHTVGRSPLHF.

In this sample, this clonotype turned up many times. The gene calls are TRBV5-1 and TRBJ2-7, with TRBD2 identical over 9 bases. Germline loops: CDR1 SGHRS, CDR2 YFSETQ. Trimming removed 6 bases from V and 3 bases from J; junction bases left unmatched: 7. The CDR3 length is 14 residues. This chain's CDR3 is CASNAGTSYYEQYF. The CDR3 DNA reads as TGCGCCAGCAATGCCGGGACTAGCTACTACGAGCAGTACTTC.

This clonotype was seen at least ten times. This chain connects TRBV7-9 to TRBJ2-7, with D perhaps TRBD1 or TRBD2 (6 bases each). V was shortened by 3 bases and J by 4 bases, with 16 bases between the two germline ends. The CDR3 covers 15 residues. The germline V gene encodes CDR1 SEHNR and CDR2 FQNEAQ (reference sequence). Here the CDR3 DNA reads TGTGCCAGCAGCTTGGGGGGCCTTCACCTTTACGAGCAGTACTTC. The encoded protein is CASSLGGLHLYEQYF. Complete variable domain (other parts from reference TRBV7-9 and TRBJ2-7): DTGVSQNPRHKITKRGQNVTFRCDPISEHNRLYWYRQTLGQGPEFLTYFQNEAQLEKSRLLSDRFSAERPKGSFSTLEIQRTEQGDSAMYLCASSLGGLHLYEQYFGPGTRLTVT.

This clonotype came up a few times. The chain has TRBV6-6 and TRBJ2-1; D unresolved. In germline, CDR1 is MNHNY, CDR2 SVGAGI (reference sequence). The CDR3 runs 13 residues. The V and J ends lost 1 base and 3 bases respectively, with 4 bases between them. The CDR3 DNA is TGTGCCAGCAGTTACTTCGACTACAATGAGCAGTTCTTC. Protein: CASSYFDYNEQFF.

This chain links TRBV9 with TRBJ2-1; the match to TRBD1 covers 9 bases. This CDR3 comprises 15 residues. Germline CDR1 is SGDLS and CDR2 is YYNGEE. Trimming removed 3 bases from V and 6 bases from J; junction bases left unmatched: 7. The CDR3 coding sequence is TGTGCCAGCAGCGGGACAGGGGCTTTCGGCAATGAGCAGTTCTTC. Its translation: CASSGTGAFGNEQFF.

This clonotype occurred many times. The rearrangement uses TRBV20-1 and TRBJ1-1; D not resolved. V was cut by 0 bases and J by 4 bases, with 12 bases left in between. The CDR3 extends over 14 amino acids. Germline CDR1 and CDR2: DFQATT and SNEGSKA (reference sequence). CDR3 sequence: CSAREGRVGTEAFF. In nucleotides, the CDR3 is TGCAGTGCTAGAGAAGGGAGGGTGGGCACTGAAGCTTTCTTT.

The rearrangement links TRBV4-1 to TRBJ1-4; D ambiguous. V was trimmed by 1 base and J by 5 bases, leaving 11 bases between them. CDR1 is MGHRA and CDR2 is YSYEKL in the germline V gene. This CDR3 has 15 residues. The CDR3 DNA reads as TGCGCCAGCAGCCAAGCCCCTCGGTCCAATGAAAAACTGTTTTTT. This sequence encodes CASSQAPRSNEKLFF.

In this sample, this clonotype turned up many times. The chain carries TRBV7-9 and TRBJ1-5; D might be TRBD1 (5 bases). This CDR3 comprises 13 residues. CDR1 is SEHNR and CDR2 is FQNEAQ in the germline V gene (reference sequence). With 4 bases removed from V and 5 bases from J, the gap between germline ends came to 9 bases. The CDR3 DNA sequence: TGTGCCAGCAGCTCCCAGGGCGATCAGCCCCAGCATTTT. Residues: CASSSQGDQPQHF.

This clonotype was found many times. The genes are TRBV20-1 and TRBJ2-4; D is unclear. This CDR3 has 13 residues. Looked up from germline, CDR1 is DFQATT and CDR2 is SNEGSKA (reference sequence). Trimming cost V 3 bases and J 2 bases, with 8 bases left between them. The CDR3 sequence: CSASLVSKNIQYF. In DNA, the CDR3 is TGCAGTGCTAGTCTTGTTTCCAAAAACATTCAGTACTTC.

This clonotype was counted ten times or more. J is TRBJ2-7 and V is TRBV9; the D gene is possibly TRBD2 (5 bases). V lost 3 bases to trimming and J lost 4 bases, with 14 bases between them. This CDR3 has 14 amino acids. The V gene's germline CDR1 is SGDLS and CDR2 YYNGEE. The CDR3 DNA follows: TGTGCCAGCAGCGCCACTGGGGAGAATTACGAGCAGTACTTC. Its translation: CASSATGENYEQYF.

This clonotype was counted many times. V and J are TRBV20-1 and TRBJ2-1; no definite D call. The CDR3 is 14 amino acids. Germline assignment: CDR1 DFQATT and CDR2 SNEGSKA (reference sequence). The V end was cut by 0 bases, the J end by 14 bases, with 20 bases between. Written as DNA, the CDR3 is TGCAGTGCTAGAGATCCGCTAAGTGGACCAAAAGAGTTCTTC. Protein: CSARDPLSGPKEFF.

This clonotype was detected only a few times. The chain joins TRBV7-9 to TRBJ2-7; unclear D gene. Per the germline V gene, CDR1 is SEHNR and CDR2 is FQNEAQ (reference sequence). The CDR3 has 13 amino acids. Trimming took off 3 bases at V and 6 bases at J, with 12 bases between the two ends. The CDR3 loop reads CASSFSGPREQYF. CDR3 in DNA: TGTGCCAGCAGCTTCTCTGGGCCACGCGAGCAGTACTTC.

The chain combines TRBV15 with TRBJ2-3; TRBD1 or TRBD2 may be the D gene (5 bases each). V shed 4 bases and J shed 5 bases, with 16 bases lying between them. This CDR3 is 15 amino acids long. In germline, CDR1 is LNHNV, CDR2 YYDKDF (reference sequence). In DNA form, the CDR3 reads TGTGCCACCAGCATGAAGGGACGTCTAGGAGATACGCAGTATTTT. This codes for CATSMKGRLGDTQYF.

This clonotype was seen ten or more times. Written as DNA, the CDR3 is TGTGCCAGCAGTTTATTCTTGACTAGCGGGAGGTGGGATACGCAGTATTTT. Its protein product is CASSLFLTSGRWDTQYF. The genes are TRBV28 and TRBJ2-3; 13 bases are shared with TRBD2. The CDR3 is 17 amino acids. Germline V gene sequence: CDR1 MDHEN, CDR2 SYDVKM. The trim removed 1 base at V and 6 bases at J, leaving 7 bases unmatched. The variable domain in full, with the rest retrieved from reference TRBV28 and TRBJ2-3, is DVKVTQSSRYLVKRTGEKVFLECVQDMDHENMFWYRQDPGLGLRLIYFSYDVKMKEKGDIPEGYSVSREKKERFSLILESASTNQTSMYLCASSLFLTSGRWDTQYFGPGTRLTVL.

CDR3 region: CSASGIEPPYEQYF. CDR3 DNA sequence: TGCAGTGCTAGCGGGATCGAGCCCCCCTACGAGCAGTACTTC. J is TRBJ2-7 and V is TRBV20-1; D possibly corresponds to TRBD2 (5 bases). This CDR3 contains 14 residues. The ends were cut back, 3 bases at V and 2 bases at J, with 14 bases in the middle. Germline V gene data show CDR1 as DFQATT and CDR2 as SNEGSKA (reference sequence).

The rearrangement uses TRBV7-3 and TRBJ2-4; 7 positions agree with TRBD1. With 2 bases clipped from V and 7 bases from J, the junction kept 14 bases outside the gene matches. CDR3 length: 17 amino acids. Per germline, CDR1 SGHTA and CDR2 FQGTGA. CDR3 loop: CASSLVFRTGQSNIQYF. The CDR3 bases are TGTGCCAGCAGCTTAGTTTTCCGGACAGGACAGTCTAACATTCAGTACTTC. The variable domain in full, completed from reference TRBV7-3 and TRBJ2-4, reads GAGVSQTPSNKVTEKGKYVELRCDPISGHTALYWYRQSLGQGPEFLIYFQGTGAADDSGLPNDRFFAVRPEGSVSTLKIQRTERGDSAVYLCASSLVFRTGQSNIQYFGAGTRLSVL.

The sample holds many counts of this clonotype. This chain uses TRBV11-2 with TRBJ2-2; 11 bases are a match to TRBD2. With 3 bases clipped from V and 7 bases from J, the junction kept 7 bases outside the gene matches. Looked up from germline, CDR1 is SGHAT and CDR2 is FQNNGV. CDR3 length equals 16 residues. This CDR3 is CASSLTSGMSFGELFF. CDR3 DNA sequence: TGTGCCAGCAGCTTGACTAGCGGGATGTCATTCGGGGAGCTGTTTTTT.

This clonotype was seen repeatedly, ten times or more. The gene calls are TRBV2 and TRBJ2-3; 9 bases map to TRBD2. The V gene end was trimmed by 4 bases and the J gene end by 0 bases; junction bases not matched to a gene: 2. Germline-derived CDR1 and CDR2 are SNHLY and FYNNEI. The CDR3 runs 15 residues. The CDR3 DNA reads TGTGCCAGCAGTGGACTAGCGGCTAGCACAGATACGCAGTATTTT. Translation: CASSGLAASTDTQYF.

The V call is TRBV7-9, the J call TRBJ2-2; D may correspond to TRBD1 or TRBD2 (6 bases each). The germline gives CDR1 SEHNR, CDR2 FQNEAQ (reference sequence). This CDR3 spans 18 amino acids. V was shortened by 2 bases and J by 7 bases, with 23 bases between the two germline ends. The CDR3 sequence is CASSLTPSRGRRIGELFF. CDR3 in DNA: TGTGCCAGCAGCTTAACCCCAAGCCGGGGGCGCCGAATCGGGGAGCTGTTTTTT.

This clonotype has just a few counts. CDR3 residues: CAWSAVAGPYEQYF. CDR3 nucleotide sequence: TGTGCCTGGAGTGCGGTAGCGGGGCCCTACGAGCAGTACTTC. J is TRBJ2-7 and V is TRBV30; 8 positions match TRBD2. V lost 1 base, J lost 2 bases, and 4 bases stayed unmatched. The length of the CDR3 is 14 residues. CDR1 and CDR2 from the germline V gene are GTSNPN and SVGIG (reference sequence).

This clonotype was seen many times. CDR3 amino acids: CASSLGQVPGELFF. The CDR3 coding sequence is TGCGCCAGCAGCTTGGGACAGGTCCCCGGGGAGCTGTTTTTT. The V call is TRBV5-1, the J call TRBJ2-2; perhaps TRBD1 as D (6 bases). The CDR3 extends over 14 amino acids. V was cut by 0 bases and J by 6 bases, with 9 bases left in between. The germline V gene has CDR1 SGHRS and CDR2 YFSETQ.

The chain uses TRBV29-1 and TRBJ1-1; possible D gene TRBD1, 6 bases. The CDR3 consists of 13 residues. With 1 base removed from V and 8 bases from J, the gap between germline ends came to 14 bases. Germline loops: CDR1 SQVTM, CDR2 ANQGSEA. CDR3: CSVEVYQGLEAFF. The CDR3 DNA reads as TGCAGCGTTGAAGTCTATCAGGGGTTGGAAGCTTTCTTT. Looking up the rest from reference TRBV29-1 and TRBJ1-1 gives the full variable domain: SAVISQKPSRDICQRGTSLTIQCQVDSQVTMMFWYRQQPGQSLTLIATANQGSEATYESGFVIDKFPISRPNLTFSTLTVSNMSPEDSSIYLCSVEVYQGLEAFFGQGTRLTVV.

Points on this clonotype: Given a much more abundant clone one base away, this may be a read error. The CDR3 loop is CASSPTEPRRAKNIQYF. The CDR3 DNA reads as TGTGCCAGCAGTCCCACGGAGCCCCGGCGGGCCAAAAACATTCAGTACTTC. The chain joins TRBV28 to TRBJ2-4; no firm D call. The ends were cut back, 5 bases at V and 1 base at J, with 18 bases in the middle. Germline values: CDR1 MDHEN, CDR2 SYDVKM. The CDR3 is made up of 17 amino acids.

This clonotype was seen ten or more times. This rearrangement joins TRBV15 to TRBJ1-2, with no clear D. Germline V gene lookup returns CDR1 LNHNV and CDR2 YYDKDF (reference sequence). Trimming shortened V by 0 bases and J by 3 bases, and 2 bases separated the two germline ends. The CDR3 contains 12 residues. CDR3 in DNA: TGTGCCACCAGCAGAGATCACTATGGCTACACCTTC. Its translation: CATSRDHYGYTF.

This clonotype was observed many times. The chain carries TRBV5-6 and TRBJ2-7, with 7 bases aligning to TRBD1. CDR1 and CDR2 from the germline V gene are SGHDT and YYEEEE. Trimming took 1 base from V and 3 from J; bases not matched to a gene: 10. The length of the CDR3 is 16 residues. CDR3 nucleotide sequence: TGTGCCAGCAGCTTGAATTTCGGGGCAGGGGGCTACGAGCAGTACTTC. As protein: CASSLNFGAGGYEQYF.

This clonotype was seen at least ten times. This chain uses TRBV20-1 with TRBJ2-3; 7 bases fit TRBD1. V shed 5 bases, J shed 4 bases, and the junction held 12 bases outside the gene matches. The germline CDR1 and CDR2 sequences are DFQATT and SNEGSKA (reference sequence). The CDR3 sequence is 15 residues long. CDR3 region: CSAPFGTAFADTQYF. The CDR3 DNA reads as TGCAGTGCTCCGTTCGGGACAGCTTTCGCAGATACGCAGTATTTT.

This clonotype was recorded at least ten times. The rearrangement links TRBV7-9 to TRBJ2-7; D call uncertain. The CDR3 extends over 12 amino acids. Germline-derived CDR1 and CDR2 are SEHNR and FQNEAQ (reference sequence). V was trimmed by 0 bases and J by 6 bases, leaving 6 bases between them. DNA for the CDR3: TGTGCCAGCAGCTTAGCGCTTTTCGAGCAGTACTTC. Amino acids: CASSLALFEQYF.

This clonotype has only a few counts. This rearrangement joins TRBV6-5 to TRBJ1-5, with D tentatively TRBD1 (5 bases). From germline, CDR1 is MNHEY and CDR2 SVGAGI. The CDR3 extends over 13 amino acids. Trimming pared 0 bases from V and 7 bases from J, leaving 7 bases between. The chain's CDR3 is CASSYSWDQPQHF. For the CDR3, the DNA is TGTGCCAGCAGTTACTCTTGGGACCAGCCCCAGCATTTT.